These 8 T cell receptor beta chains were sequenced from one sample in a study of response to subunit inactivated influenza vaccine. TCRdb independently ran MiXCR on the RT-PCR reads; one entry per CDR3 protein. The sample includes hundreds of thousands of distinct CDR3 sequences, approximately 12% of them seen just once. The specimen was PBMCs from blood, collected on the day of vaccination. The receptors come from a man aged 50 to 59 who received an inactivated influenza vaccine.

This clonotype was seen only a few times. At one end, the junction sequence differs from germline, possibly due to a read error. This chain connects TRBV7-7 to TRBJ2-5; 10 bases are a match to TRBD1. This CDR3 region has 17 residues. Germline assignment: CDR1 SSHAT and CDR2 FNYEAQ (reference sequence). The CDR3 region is CASSRYASGTGEETQYF. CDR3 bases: TGTGCTAGCAGCCGTTACGCCTCCGGGACAGGGGAAGAGACCCAGTACTTC.

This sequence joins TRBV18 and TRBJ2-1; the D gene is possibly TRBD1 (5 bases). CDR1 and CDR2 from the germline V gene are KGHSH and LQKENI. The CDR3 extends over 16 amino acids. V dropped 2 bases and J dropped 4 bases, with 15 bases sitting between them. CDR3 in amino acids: CASSPSKGQGYNEQFF. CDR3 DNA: TGTGCCAGCTCACCAAGTAAGGGGCAAGGATACAATGAGCAGTTCTTC.

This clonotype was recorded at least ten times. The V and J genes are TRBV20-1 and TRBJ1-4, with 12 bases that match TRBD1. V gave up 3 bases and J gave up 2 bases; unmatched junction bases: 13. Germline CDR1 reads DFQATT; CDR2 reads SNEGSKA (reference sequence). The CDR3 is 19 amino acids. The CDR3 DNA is TGCAGTGCTAGTACTGTGATACCGGGACAGGGGGCGACTAATGAAAAACTGTTTTTT. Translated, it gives CSASTVIPGQGATNEKLFF.

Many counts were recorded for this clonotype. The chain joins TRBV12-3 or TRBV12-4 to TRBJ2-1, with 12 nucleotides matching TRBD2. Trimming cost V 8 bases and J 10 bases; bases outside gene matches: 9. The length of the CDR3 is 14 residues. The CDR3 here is CASVSSGRAGEQFF. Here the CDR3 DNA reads TGTGCCAGCGTTTCTAGCGGGAGGGCGGGAGAGCAGTTCTTC.

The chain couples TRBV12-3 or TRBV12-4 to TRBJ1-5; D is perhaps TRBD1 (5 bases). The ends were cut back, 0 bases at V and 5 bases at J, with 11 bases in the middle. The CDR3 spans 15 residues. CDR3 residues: CASSLAREIDQPQHF. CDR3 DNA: TGTGCCAGCAGTTTAGCCAGGGAGATAGATCAGCCCCAGCATTTT.

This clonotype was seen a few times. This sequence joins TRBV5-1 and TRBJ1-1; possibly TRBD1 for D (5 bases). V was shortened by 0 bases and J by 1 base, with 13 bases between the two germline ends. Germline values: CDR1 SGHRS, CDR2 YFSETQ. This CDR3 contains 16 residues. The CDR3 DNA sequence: TGCGCCAGCAGCTTGGGGACCCCGACAGCGAACACTGAAGCTTTCTTT. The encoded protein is CASSLGTPTANTEAFF.

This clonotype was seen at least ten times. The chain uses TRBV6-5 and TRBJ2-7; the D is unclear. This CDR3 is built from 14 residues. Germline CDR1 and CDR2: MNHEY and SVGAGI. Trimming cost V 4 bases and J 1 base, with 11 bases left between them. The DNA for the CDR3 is TGTGCCAGCAGTTCAGGCGGTCAGTCCTACGAGCAGTACTTC. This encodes CASSSGGQSYEQYF.

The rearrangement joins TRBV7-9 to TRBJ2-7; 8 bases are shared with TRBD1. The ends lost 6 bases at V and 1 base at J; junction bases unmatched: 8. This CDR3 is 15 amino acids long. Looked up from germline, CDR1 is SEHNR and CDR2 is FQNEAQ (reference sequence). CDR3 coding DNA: TGTGCCAGCAGGCCGGAGGACAGGGAGTCCTACGAGCAGTACTTC. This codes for CASRPEDRESYEQYF.